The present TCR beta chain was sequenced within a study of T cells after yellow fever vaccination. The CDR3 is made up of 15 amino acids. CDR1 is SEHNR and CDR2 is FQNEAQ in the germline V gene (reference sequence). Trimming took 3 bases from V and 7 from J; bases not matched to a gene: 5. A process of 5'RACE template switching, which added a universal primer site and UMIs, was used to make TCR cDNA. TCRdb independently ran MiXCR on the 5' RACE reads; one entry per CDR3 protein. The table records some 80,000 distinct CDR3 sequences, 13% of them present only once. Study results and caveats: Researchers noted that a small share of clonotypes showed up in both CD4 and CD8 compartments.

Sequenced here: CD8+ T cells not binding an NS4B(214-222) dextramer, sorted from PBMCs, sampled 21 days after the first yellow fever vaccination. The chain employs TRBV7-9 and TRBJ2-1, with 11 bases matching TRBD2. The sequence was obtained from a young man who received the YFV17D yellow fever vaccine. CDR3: CASSFASGGFNEQFF. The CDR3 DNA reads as TGTGCCAGCAGCTTTGCTAGCGGGGGGTTTAATGAGCAGTTCTTC.